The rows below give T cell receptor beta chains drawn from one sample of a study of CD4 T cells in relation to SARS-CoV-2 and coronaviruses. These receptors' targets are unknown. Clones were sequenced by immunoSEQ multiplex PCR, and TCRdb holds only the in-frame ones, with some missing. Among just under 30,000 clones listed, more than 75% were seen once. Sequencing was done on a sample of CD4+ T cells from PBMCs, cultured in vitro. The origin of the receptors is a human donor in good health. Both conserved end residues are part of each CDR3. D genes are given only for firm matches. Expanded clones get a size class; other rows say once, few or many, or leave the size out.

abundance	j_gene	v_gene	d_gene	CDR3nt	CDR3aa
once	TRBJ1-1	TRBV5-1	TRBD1	TGCGCCAGCAGCATCGACAGGGGGGACACTGAAGCTTTCTTT	CASSIDRGDTEAFF
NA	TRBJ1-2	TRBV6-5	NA	TGTGCCAGCATTTGGACGGATGCTAACTATGGCTACACCTTC	CASIWTDANYGYTF
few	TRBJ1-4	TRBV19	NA	TGTGCCAGTAGTATACGCCCTGGGGGGCACGATGAAAAACTGTTTTTT	CASSIRPGGHDEKLFF
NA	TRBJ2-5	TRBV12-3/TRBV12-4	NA	TGTGCCAGCAGTTTAGGTTGGGAGACCCAGTACTTC	CASSLGWETQYF
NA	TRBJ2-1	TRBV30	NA	TGTGCCTGGGGAGGGGGAGGGCCCACCCATGAGCAGTTCTTC	CAWGGGGPTHEQFF
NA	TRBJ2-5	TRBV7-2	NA	TGTGCCAGCAGCGGGCAAACAGGGGAGGAAGAGACCCAGTACTTC	CASSGQTGEEETQYF
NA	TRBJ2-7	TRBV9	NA	TGTGCCAGCAGCGTAGGGGACCAAGCCTACGAGCAGTACTTC	CASSVGDQAYEQYF
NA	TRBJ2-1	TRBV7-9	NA	TGTGCCAGCAGTCTCCTACAGGGTTTCTCCTACAATGAGCAGTTCTTC	CASSLLQGFSYNEQFF
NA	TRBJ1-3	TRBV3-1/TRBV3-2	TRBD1	TGTGCCAGCACACGGGACAGGTTTAATCTTGTCTCTGGAAACACCATATATTTT	CASTRDRFNLVSGNTIYF
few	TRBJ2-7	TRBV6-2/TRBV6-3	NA	TGTGCCAGCAGTTCCGGGACTCGAGACTACGAGCAGTACTTC	CASSSGTRDYEQYF
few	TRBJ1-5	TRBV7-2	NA	TGTGCCAGCAGCTTACGGGGGGGGAGTAGCAATCAGCCCCAGCATTTT	CASSLRGGSSNQPQHF
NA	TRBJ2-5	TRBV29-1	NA	TGCAGCGTTGACCTTCTGGAGGAGCGGCCTTGGTACTTC	CSVDLLEERPWYF